The present T cell receptor beta chain was sequenced within a study of blood T cell repertoires in COVID-19 (dated by TCRdb to the early 2020s). For the wider study: Samples covering the acute and convalescent phases of COVID-19 were provided by collaborators in the United States, Italy and Spain. Where available, HLA class I and class II types were obtained from metadata supplied by the sample provider rather than from assay-based typing. The prospective study material was composed of cDNA or gDNA derived from T cells, B-cell-depleted T cells, or PBMCs. The sample metadata nearly always contained a de-identified subject ID, COVID-19 status, age in years and sex. The samples were drawn from the first 160 participants of the ongoing ImmuneRACE study and from more than 1,000 subjects provided by 6 global collaborators. Deeply sampled blood TCRbeta repertoires from subjects exposed to, actively infected with, or recovered from COVID-19 were included in the dataset. The repertoires were released in a freely available public database meant as a resource for research on the immune response to SARS-CoV-2. General findings and caveats noted by the study authors: How much clinical and demographic metadata was included differed by source and by participant, and the metadata was provided uncurated.

TCRbeta CDR3 regions were amplified from genomic DNA by means of the immunoSEQ Assay, a bias-controlled multiplex PCR. The source study handled its data this way. Within the assay, amplification of reference gene primers was used to estimate how many nucleated cells each sample contained. To quantify the absolute abundance of each unique TCRbeta CDR3 rearrangement, sequence reads were collapsed and filtered. For each sample, productive Simpson clonality was calculated as the square root of Simpson's diversity index across productive rearrangements. This immuneACCESS table, as held by TCRdb, lists in-frame sequences with V and J called but not all clones. Of the missing ones, under half trace to an unresolved V gene in checked studies; the others have no known cause. V and J calls plus clone size are reproduced from that table; the DNA served to infer D and trimming. The sample has under 250,000 clones on record, roughly 83% of them singletons. The ten largest clones add up to over 9% of the sample.

There are a few counts of this clone. The antigen it recognizes is unknown. No per-base quality is available; no much larger clone lies one base away. Collaborating institutions collected whole blood in K2EDTA tubes following their own protocols. For TCRbeta analysis, collaborators shipped samples as frozen whole blood, isolated PBMCs, or DNA extracted from either of those sample types. The germline V gene sets CDR1 to KGHSH and CDR2 to LQKENI. Reading from cysteine to phenylalanine, the CDR3 counts 14 amino acids. Only the CDR3 DNA stays, 42 bases, in frame from base 1. V is reduced by 3 bases and J by 5 bases, leaving a spacing of 13 bases between them.

Sequenced input: peripheral blood. The receptor chain draws on TRBV18 and TRBJ1-1; tentative D gene TRBD1, with 6 bases matching. The clonotype was recovered from a man aged 80 or over with acute or convalescent COVID-19. The DNA sequence is given as TGTGCCAGCTCACCTGGACGGGGGGCGACTGAAGCTTTCTTT. Translated, this gives CASSPGRGATEAFF.